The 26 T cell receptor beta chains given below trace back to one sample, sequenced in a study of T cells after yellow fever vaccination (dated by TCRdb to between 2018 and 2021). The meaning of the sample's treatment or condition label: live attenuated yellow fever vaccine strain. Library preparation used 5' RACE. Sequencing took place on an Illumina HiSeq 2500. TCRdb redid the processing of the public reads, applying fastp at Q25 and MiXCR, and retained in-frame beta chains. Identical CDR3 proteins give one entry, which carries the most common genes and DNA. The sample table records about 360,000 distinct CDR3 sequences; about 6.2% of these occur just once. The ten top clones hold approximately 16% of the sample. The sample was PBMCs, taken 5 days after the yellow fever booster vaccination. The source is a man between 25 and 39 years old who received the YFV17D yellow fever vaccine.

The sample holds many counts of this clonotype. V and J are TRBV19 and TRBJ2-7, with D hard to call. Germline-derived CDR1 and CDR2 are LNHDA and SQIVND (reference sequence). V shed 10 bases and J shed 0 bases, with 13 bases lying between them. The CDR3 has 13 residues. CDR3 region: CATSSPSSYEQYF. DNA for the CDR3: TGTGCCACCTCCAGCCCTAGCTCCTACGAGCAGTACTTC.

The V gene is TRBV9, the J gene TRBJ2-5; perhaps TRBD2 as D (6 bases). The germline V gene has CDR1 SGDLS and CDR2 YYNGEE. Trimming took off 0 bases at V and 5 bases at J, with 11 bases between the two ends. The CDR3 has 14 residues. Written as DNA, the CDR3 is TGTGCCAGCAGCGTAGCGGGAGAGGGGGAGACCCAGTACTTC. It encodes CASSVAGEGETQYF.

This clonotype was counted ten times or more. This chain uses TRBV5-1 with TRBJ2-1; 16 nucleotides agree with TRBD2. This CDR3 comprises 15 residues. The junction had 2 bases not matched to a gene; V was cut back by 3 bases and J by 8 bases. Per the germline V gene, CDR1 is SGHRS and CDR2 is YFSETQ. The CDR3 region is CASSWGTSGRDEQFF. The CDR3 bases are TGCGCCAGCAGCTGGGGGACTAGCGGGAGGGATGAGCAGTTCTTC.

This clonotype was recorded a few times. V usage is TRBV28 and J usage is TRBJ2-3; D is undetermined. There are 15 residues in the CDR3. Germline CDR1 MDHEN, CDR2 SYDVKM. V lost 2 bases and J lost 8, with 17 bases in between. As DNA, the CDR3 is TGTGCCAGCAGTTTACCCGCGGTATCAATGGGTACGCAGTATTTT. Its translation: CASSLPAVSMGTQYF.

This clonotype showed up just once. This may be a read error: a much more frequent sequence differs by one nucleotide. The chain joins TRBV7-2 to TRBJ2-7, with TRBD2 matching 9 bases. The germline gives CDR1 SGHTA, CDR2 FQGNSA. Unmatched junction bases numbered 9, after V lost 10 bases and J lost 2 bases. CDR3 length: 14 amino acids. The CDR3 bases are TGTGCCACCACTCTAGCGGGAAGAACCTACGAGCAGTACTTC. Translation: CATTLAGRTYEQYF.

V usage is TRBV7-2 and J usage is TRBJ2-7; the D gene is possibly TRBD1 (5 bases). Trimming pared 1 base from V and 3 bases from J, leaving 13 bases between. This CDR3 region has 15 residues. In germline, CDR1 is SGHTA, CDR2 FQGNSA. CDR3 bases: TGTGCCAGCAGCTTAGTGACAGTGTCGGGCTACGAGCAGTACTTC. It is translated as CASSLVTVSGYEQYF. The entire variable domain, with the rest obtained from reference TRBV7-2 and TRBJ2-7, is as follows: GAGVSQSPSNKVTEKGKDVELRCDPISGHTALYWYRQSLGQGLEFLIYFQGNSAPDKSGLPSDRFSAERTGGSVSTLTIQRTQQEDSAVYLCASSLVTVSGYEQYFGPGTRLTVT.

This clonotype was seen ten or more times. For the CDR3, the DNA is TGTGCCAGCAGTTTACTAGCGGAGCTAGAAGAGACCCAGTACTTC. It is translated as CASSLLAELEETQYF. The chain has TRBV6-2 or TRBV6-3 and TRBJ2-5, with 8 bases that match TRBD2. The CDR3 loop spans 15 amino acids. Trimming removed 4 bases from V and 3 bases from J; junction bases left unmatched: 7. The germline V gene has CDR1 MNHEY and CDR2 SVGEGT.

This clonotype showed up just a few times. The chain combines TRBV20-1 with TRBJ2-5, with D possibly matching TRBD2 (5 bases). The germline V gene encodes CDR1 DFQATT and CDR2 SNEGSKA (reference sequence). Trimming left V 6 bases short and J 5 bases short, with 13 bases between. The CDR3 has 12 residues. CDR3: CSAILVSETQYF. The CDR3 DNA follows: TGCAGTGCCATACTAGTGTCGGAGACCCAGTACTTC.

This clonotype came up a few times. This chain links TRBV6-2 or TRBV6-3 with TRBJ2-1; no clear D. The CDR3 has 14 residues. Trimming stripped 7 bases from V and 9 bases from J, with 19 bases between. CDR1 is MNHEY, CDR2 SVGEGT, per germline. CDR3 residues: CASILSLGRSEQFF. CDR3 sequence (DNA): TGTGCCAGCATTCTTTCTCTAGGGCGCAGTGAGCAGTTCTTC.

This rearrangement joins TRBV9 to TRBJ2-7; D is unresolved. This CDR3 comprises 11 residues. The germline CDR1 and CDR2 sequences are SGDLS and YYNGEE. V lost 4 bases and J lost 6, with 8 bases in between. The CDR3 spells CASSSFGEQYF. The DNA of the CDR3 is TGTGCCAGCAGCTCCTTTGGCGAGCAGTACTTC.

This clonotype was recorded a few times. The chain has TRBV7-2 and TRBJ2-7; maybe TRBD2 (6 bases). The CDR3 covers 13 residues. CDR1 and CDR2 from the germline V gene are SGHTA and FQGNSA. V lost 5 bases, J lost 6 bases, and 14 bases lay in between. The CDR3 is CASSPSRAGEQYF. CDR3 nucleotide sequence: TGTGCCAGCAGCCCCTCGCGAGCGGGCGAGCAGTACTTC.

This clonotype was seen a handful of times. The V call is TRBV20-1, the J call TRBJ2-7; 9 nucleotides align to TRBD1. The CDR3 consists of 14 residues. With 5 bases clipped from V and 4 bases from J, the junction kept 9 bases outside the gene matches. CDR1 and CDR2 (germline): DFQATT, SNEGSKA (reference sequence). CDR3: CSARLGQGRYEQYF. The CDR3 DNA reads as TGCAGTGCTCGCCTCGGACAGGGGAGGTACGAGCAGTACTTC.

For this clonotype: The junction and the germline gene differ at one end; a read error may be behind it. CDR3 region: CASSLGRITYKEQFF. DNA of the CDR3: TGTGCCAGCAGTTTAGGGCGGATTACATACAAAGAGCAGTTCTTC. The rearrangement links TRBV28 to TRBJ2-1; no clear D gene. Per germline, CDR1 MDHEN and CDR2 SYDVKM. CDR3 length: 15 residues.

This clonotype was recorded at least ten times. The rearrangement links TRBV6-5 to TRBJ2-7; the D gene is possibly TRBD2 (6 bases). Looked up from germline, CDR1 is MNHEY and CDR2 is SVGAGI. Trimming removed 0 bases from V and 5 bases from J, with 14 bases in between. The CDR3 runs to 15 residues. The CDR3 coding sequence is TGTGCCAGCAGTTACTCGTTCGGGTCGGGGGACGAGCAGTACTTC. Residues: CASSYSFGSGDEQYF.

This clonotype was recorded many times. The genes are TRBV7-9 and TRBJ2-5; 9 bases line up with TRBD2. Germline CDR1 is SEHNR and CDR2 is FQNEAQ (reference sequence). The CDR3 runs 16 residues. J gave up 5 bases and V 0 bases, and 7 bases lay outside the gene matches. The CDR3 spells CASSLAGTSRGETQYF. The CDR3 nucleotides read TGTGCCAGCAGCTTAGCCGGGACTAGCAGGGGGGAGACCCAGTACTTC.

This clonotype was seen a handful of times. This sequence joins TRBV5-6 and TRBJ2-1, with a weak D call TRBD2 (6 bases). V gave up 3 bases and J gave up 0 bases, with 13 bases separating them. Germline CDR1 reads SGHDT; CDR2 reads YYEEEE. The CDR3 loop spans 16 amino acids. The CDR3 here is CASSSGLTSSYNEQFF. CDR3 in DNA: TGTGCCAGCAGCTCGGGACTTACAAGCTCCTACAATGAGCAGTTCTTC.

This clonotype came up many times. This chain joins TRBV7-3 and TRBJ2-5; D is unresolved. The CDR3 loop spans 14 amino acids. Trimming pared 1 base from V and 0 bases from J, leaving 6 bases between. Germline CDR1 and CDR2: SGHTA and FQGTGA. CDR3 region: CASSLSSDQETQYF. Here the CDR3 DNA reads TGTGCCAGCAGCTTAAGTTCAGACCAAGAGACCCAGTACTTC.

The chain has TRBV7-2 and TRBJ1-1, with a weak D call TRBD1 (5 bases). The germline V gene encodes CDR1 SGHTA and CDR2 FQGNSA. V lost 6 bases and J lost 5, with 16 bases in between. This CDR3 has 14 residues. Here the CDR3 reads CASSSRGAGTEAFF. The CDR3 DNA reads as TGTGCCAGCAGTTCCCGGGGCGCAGGAACTGAAGCTTTCTTT.

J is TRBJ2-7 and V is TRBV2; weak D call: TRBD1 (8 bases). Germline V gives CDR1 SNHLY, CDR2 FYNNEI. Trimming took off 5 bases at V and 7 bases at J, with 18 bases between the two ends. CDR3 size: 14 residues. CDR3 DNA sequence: TGTGCCAGCAGTTCACAGGGGGGGTTTGGAGAGCAGTACTTC. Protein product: CASSSQGGFGEQYF.

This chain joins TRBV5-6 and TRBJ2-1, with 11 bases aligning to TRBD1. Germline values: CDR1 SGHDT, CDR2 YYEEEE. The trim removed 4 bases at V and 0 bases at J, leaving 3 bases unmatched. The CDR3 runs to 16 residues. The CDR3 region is CASSPGTGGSYNEQFF. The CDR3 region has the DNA TGTGCCAGCAGCCCCGGGACAGGGGGCTCCTACAATGAGCAGTTCTTC.

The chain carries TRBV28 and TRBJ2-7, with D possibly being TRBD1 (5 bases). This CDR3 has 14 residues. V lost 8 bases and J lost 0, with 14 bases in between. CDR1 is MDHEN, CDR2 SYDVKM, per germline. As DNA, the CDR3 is TGTGCCAGCGGACCTAGGGGTGTCTCCTACGAGCAGTACTTC. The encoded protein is CASGPRGVSYEQYF.

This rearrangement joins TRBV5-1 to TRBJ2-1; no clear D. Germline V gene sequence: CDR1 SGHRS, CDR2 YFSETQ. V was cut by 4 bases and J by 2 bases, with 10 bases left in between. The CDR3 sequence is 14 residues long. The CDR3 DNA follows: TGCGCCAGCAGCGGACGGGTCGCCTACAATGAGCAGTTCTTC. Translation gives CASSGRVAYNEQFF.

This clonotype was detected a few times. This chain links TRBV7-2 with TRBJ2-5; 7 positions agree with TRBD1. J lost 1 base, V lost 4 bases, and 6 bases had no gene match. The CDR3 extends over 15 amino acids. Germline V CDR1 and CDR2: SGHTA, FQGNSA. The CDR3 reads CASSYPQGLQETQYF. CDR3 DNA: TGTGCCAGCAGCTATCCACAGGGGCTCCAAGAGACCCAGTACTTC.

The CDR3 spells CSARDSGRPYEQYF. DNA of the CDR3: TGCAGTGCTAGAGATTCGGGGAGGCCCTACGAGCAGTACTTC. The gene calls are TRBV20-1 and TRBJ2-7, with D possibly TRBD2 on 6 matching bases. V lost 0 bases and J lost 2, with 11 bases in between. This CDR3 is 14 amino acids long. Germline V gene data show CDR1 as DFQATT and CDR2 as SNEGSKA (reference sequence).

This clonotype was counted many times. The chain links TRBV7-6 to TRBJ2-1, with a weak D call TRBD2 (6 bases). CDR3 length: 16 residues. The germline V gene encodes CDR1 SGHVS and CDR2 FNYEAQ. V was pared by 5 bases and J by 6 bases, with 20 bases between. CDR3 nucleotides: TGTGCCAGCAGCCCAGCTGGAGGGACTCTTTTCAATGAGCAGTTCTTC. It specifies CASSPAGGTLFNEQFF.

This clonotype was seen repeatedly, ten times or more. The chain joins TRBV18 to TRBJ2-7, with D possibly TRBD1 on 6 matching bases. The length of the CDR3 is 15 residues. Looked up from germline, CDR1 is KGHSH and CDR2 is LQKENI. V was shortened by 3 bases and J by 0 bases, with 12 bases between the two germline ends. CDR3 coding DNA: TGTGCCAGCTCACCGAACCGGGACACCTCCTACGAGCAGTACTTC. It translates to CASSPNRDTSYEQYF.